This passage covers 31 T cell receptor beta chains from one sample sequenced in a study of TIL therapy for anti-PD-1-resistant metastatic lung cancer. The immunoSEQ assay was v3. Here immunoSEQ multiplex PCR was the method, and the copy in TCRdb shows in-frame clones only, minus some. There are around 15,000 clones in the sample; more than 75% occur only once, and 0.65% to 0.9% lies in the top ten. Sample time point: pre-treatment sample, taken before nivolumab and TIL therapy. The sequences come from blood, collected at baseline. The origin of the receptors is a person aged 25-85 years with non-small cell lung cancer.

The chain combines TRBV7-6 with TRBJ2-1; 8 nucleotides agree with TRBD2. Germline CDR1 reads SGHVS; CDR2 reads FNYEAQ. The CDR3 is 15 amino acids. Trimming took 1 base from V and 12 from J; bases not matched to a gene: 11. The CDR3 DNA reads as TGTGCCAGCAGCTTAGGGGCGGGAGGTGGATATGGGCAGTTCTTC. Translated, it gives CASSLGAGGGYGQFF.

J is TRBJ2-1 and V is TRBV5-6; D is possibly TRBD2 (5 bases). CDR1 and CDR2 from the germline V gene are SGHDT and YYEEEE. The CDR3 runs 13 residues. Trimming pared 2 bases from V and 7 bases from J, leaving 10 bases between. This chain's CDR3 is CASSLLGGNEQFF. The CDR3 DNA sequence: TGTGCCAGCAGCTTACTAGGTGGAAATGAGCAGTTCTTC.

The V and J genes are TRBV7-3 and TRBJ2-1, with TRBD2 matching 11 bases. Germline V gene lookup returns CDR1 SGHTA and CDR2 FQGTGA. The junction had 5 bases not matched to a gene; V was cut back by 2 bases and J by 8 bases. This CDR3 is 15 amino acids long. The CDR3 is CASSLLSGGAYEQFF. The DNA for the CDR3 is TGTGCCAGCAGCTTACTTAGCGGGGGGGCCTATGAGCAGTTCTTC.

This clone appeared once. The chain is built from TRBV7-2 and TRBJ2-7; D unclear. Germline-derived CDR1 and CDR2 are SGHTA and FQGNSA. There are 12 residues in the CDR3. V lost 8 bases and J 0 bases, leaving 8 bases between the germline ends. CDR3 in amino acids: CASGMSSYEQYF. The CDR3 region has the DNA TGTGCCAGCGGGATGAGCTCCTACGAGCAGTACTTC.

V usage is TRBV30 and J usage is TRBJ2-2, with D possibly matching TRBD2 (6 bases). With 8 bases removed from V and 8 bases from J, the gap between germline ends came to 18 bases. CDR1 and CDR2 (germline): GTSNPN, SVGIG (reference sequence). The CDR3 sequence is 13 residues long. In DNA, the CDR3 is TGTGCCATGGATAGGGACTTAGGTGGGGAGCTGTTTTTT. Amino acids: CAMDRDLGGELFF.

This clone was recorded a few times. The chain uses TRBV7-9 and TRBJ1-5; D remains ambiguous. Germline V CDR1 and CDR2: SEHNR, FQNEAQ (reference sequence). Trimming pared 5 bases from V and 0 bases from J, leaving 8 bases between. CDR3 length: 14 residues. The CDR3 nucleotides are TGTGCCAGCAGCGACCAGTATAGCAATCAGCCCCAGCATTTT. Its protein product is CASSDQYSNQPQHF.

The chain carries TRBV11-2 and TRBJ2-5; D gene uncertain. With 5 bases removed from V and 5 bases from J, the gap between germline ends came to 6 bases. The CDR3 runs to 11 residues. Germline lookup yields CDR1 SGHAT and CDR2 FQNNGV. The CDR3 DNA reads as TGTGCCAGCAGCCCCCACGAGACCCAGTACTTC. Its protein is CASSPHETQYF.

This chain uses TRBV7-2 with TRBJ1-5, with unresolved D. The CDR3 is 12 residues long. CDR1 is SGHTA and CDR2 is FQGNSA in the germline V gene. V was trimmed by 5 bases and J by 0 bases, leaving 2 bases between them. The CDR3 coding sequence is TGTGCCAGCAGCGATAGCAATCAGCCCCAGCATTTT. Its protein product is CASSDSNQPQHF.

The V and J genes are TRBV7-8 and TRBJ1-2, with D possibly matching TRBD1 (5 bases). The CDR3 totals 16 residues. V lost 5 bases to trimming and J lost 2 bases, with 18 bases between them. Germline CDR1 reads SGHVS; CDR2 reads FQNEAQ. The CDR3 coding sequence is TGTGCCAGCAGCCCATACAATCCAGGGCGCAACTATGGCTACACCTTC. Translated: CASSPYNPGRNYGYTF.

CDR3 nucleotide sequence: TGTGCCAGCTCACTGATTGGGTTCCGGAACACTGAAGCTTTCTTT. Amino acids: CASSLIGFRNTEAFF. The gene calls are TRBV18 and TRBJ1-1; D is uncertain. The V gene's germline CDR1 is KGHSH and CDR2 LQKENI. Trimming removed 4 bases from V and 1 base from J, with 13 bases in between. The length of the CDR3 is 15 residues.

The chain is built from TRBV6-1 and TRBJ2-7, with TRBD1 as a possible D gene (6 bases). The CDR3 sequence is 14 residues long. Germline-derived CDR1 and CDR2 are MNHNS and SASEGT. The V end lost 5 bases, the J end lost 0 bases, and 11 bases lay between the germline ends. The CDR3 region is CASSWGLLSYEQYF. CDR3 sequence (DNA): TGTGCCAGCAGTTGGGGGCTCCTCTCCTACGAGCAGTACTTC.

The chain combines TRBV7-2 with TRBJ2-7, with a possible D match to TRBD2 (5 bases). Germline V gives CDR1 SGHTA, CDR2 FQGNSA. CDR3 length equals 13 residues. The V end lost 3 bases, the J end lost 6 bases, and 12 bases lay between the germline ends. The CDR3 DNA is TGTGCCAGCAGCTTGATGGGCGGGTCCGAGCAGTACGTC. It is translated as CASSLMGGSEQYV.

V gene TRBV19 combines with J gene TRBJ2-3; 8 nucleotides align to TRBD2. This CDR3 is built from 15 residues. Trimming took 5 bases from V and 2 from J; bases not matched to a gene: 6. The V gene's germline CDR1 is LNHDA and CDR2 SQIVND (reference sequence). The DNA of the CDR3 is TGTGCCAGTAGTCCCGGGGGGGTCCTCACAGATACGCAGTATTTT. Translating gives CASSPGGVLTDTQYF.

The CDR3 DNA sequence: TGTGCCAGCAGTTTACTTGGCAGGGGGTCCGGCAATCAGCCCCAGCATTTT. It yields the protein CASSLLGRGSGNQPQHF. The V call is TRBV28, the J call TRBJ1-5; 7 bases agree with TRBD1. V lost 2 bases and J lost 2; bases outside the gene matches: 9. The CDR3 is made up of 17 amino acids. Germline CDR1 is MDHEN and CDR2 is SYDVKM.

The chain combines TRBV27 with TRBJ2-5; D is undetermined. The CDR3 loop spans 14 amino acids. Trimming stripped 5 bases from V and 5 bases from J, with 15 bases between. Looked up from germline, CDR1 is MNHEY and CDR2 is SMNVEV (reference sequence). CDR3 in amino acids: CASSPWTVAETQYF. The CDR3 nucleotides are TGTGCCAGCAGTCCATGGACCGTCGCCGAGACCCAGTACTTC.

As for this clone: The junction does not match germline at one end; this may be a read error. This chain links TRBV14 with TRBJ2-3, with 12 bases identical to TRBD2. Germline V gene sequence: CDR1 SGHDN, CDR2 FVKESK. The CDR3 is 14 amino acids. Here the CDR3 DNA reads TGTGCCAGCAGCCCAAGGGGGGATCTAGCGGGAGGGCGCTTT. It yields the protein CASSPRGDLAGGRF.

The chain has TRBV6-6 and TRBJ1-2, with unresolved D. V lost 2 bases and J lost 5, with 12 bases in between. The CDR3 spans 14 residues. Germline CDR1 is MNHNY and CDR2 is SVGAGI (reference sequence). The CDR3 sequence: CASSYRTSSYGYTF. For the CDR3, the DNA is TGTGCCAGCAGTTACAGGACTTCCTCTTATGGCTACACCTTC.

The genes are TRBV4-2 and TRBJ1-1; unclear D gene. The CDR3 loop spans 16 amino acids. The germline V gene has CDR1 LGHNA and CDR2 YNFKEQ. V was cut by 4 bases and J by 1 base, with 16 bases left in between. CDR3 region: CASSPQKGRGNTEAFF. For the CDR3, the DNA is TGTGCCAGCAGCCCCCAGAAGGGAAGAGGGAACACTGAAGCTTTCTTT.

The chain uses TRBV2 and TRBJ2-1; 14 bases match TRBD2. Germline values: CDR1 SNHLY, CDR2 FYNNEI. After removal of 5 bases from V and 6 bases from J, the junction contained 6 bases not matched to a gene. CDR3 size: 16 residues. In DNA form, the CDR3 reads TGTGCCAGCAGTCAATCGGGACTAGCGGGAGTCAATGAGCAGTTCTTC. Translated: CASSQSGLAGVNEQFF.

The V call is TRBV2, the J call TRBJ2-3; 7 bases fit TRBD2. This CDR3 region has 13 residues. Germline V gene lookup returns CDR1 SNHLY and CDR2 FYNNEI. J was trimmed by 11 bases and V by 0 bases; bases with no gene match: 5. CDR3: CASSEAGGSMQYF. The CDR3 DNA sequence: TGTGCCAGCAGTGAAGCCGGCGGGAGTATGCAGTATTTT.

V is TRBV7-9 and J is TRBJ2-1, with TRBD2 matching over 9 bases. Germline lookup yields CDR1 SEHNR and CDR2 FQNEAQ (reference sequence). The CDR3 is 19 residues long. The ends lost 7 bases at V and 6 bases at J; junction bases unmatched: 22. This CDR3 is CASTIQPRGSGRFGNEQFF. The CDR3 nucleotides read TGTGCCAGCACCATACAACCCCGAGGCAGCGGGAGGTTTGGCAATGAGCAGTTCTTC. The full variable domain, with the rest looked up from reference TRBV7-9 and TRBJ2-1, is DTGVSQNPRHKITKRGQNVTFRCDPISEHNRLYWYRQTLGQGPEFLTYFQNEAQLEKSRLLSDRFSAERPKGSFSTLEIQRTEQGDSAMYLCASTIQPRGSGRFGNEQFFGPGTRLTVL.

CDR3 DNA: TGCGCCAGCAGCTCCCGATCCAAGACAGGGCGGAACACCGGGGAGCTGTTTTTT. Its translation: CASSSRSKTGRNTGELFF. V usage is TRBV4-1 and J usage is TRBJ2-2; TRBD1 agrees at 7 bases. J gave up 1 base and V 5 bases, and 13 bases lay outside the gene matches. Per the germline V gene, CDR1 is MGHRA and CDR2 is YSYEKL. The length of the CDR3 is 18 residues.

The rearrangement links TRBV5-1 to TRBJ2-2; D unclear. The CDR3 length is 14 residues. Germline V gene data show CDR1 as SGHRS and CDR2 as YFSETQ. The germline V and J ends were trimmed by 0 bases and 6 bases, with 9 bases remaining between them. The CDR3 loop reads CASSLALAAGELFF. CDR3 DNA: TGCGCCAGCAGCTTGGCTCTCGCAGCCGGGGAGCTGTTTTTT.

This clone was detected a few times. The gene calls are TRBV29-1 and TRBJ1-1; no clear D gene. This CDR3 has 13 amino acids. From germline, CDR1 is SQVTM and CDR2 ANQGSEA. V was trimmed by 7 bases and J by 2 bases, leaving 14 bases between them. The CDR3 nucleotides read TGCAGCGCTTCGTCTACCCCTAACACTGAAGCTTTCTTT. Amino acids: CSASSTPNTEAFF.

The DNA for the CDR3 is TGTGCCAGCAGCCCCCCGGACAGGCCTGGAGCCCAGTACTTC. Amino acids: CASSPPDRPGAQYF. This chain joins TRBV5-4 and TRBJ2-5, with TRBD1 identical over 7 bases. The CDR3 spans 14 residues. Germline values: CDR1 SGHNT, CDR2 YYREEE (reference sequence). Trimming cost V 4 bases and J 9 bases; bases outside gene matches: 12.

V usage is TRBV5-6 and J usage is TRBJ2-1; no clear D gene. The CDR3 has 13 amino acids. Trimming left V 2 bases short and J 3 bases short, with 6 bases between. Germline values: CDR1 SGHDT, CDR2 YYEEEE. The CDR3 coding sequence is TGTGCCAGCAGCTTCTGGGACTACAATGAGCAGTTCTTC. Its translation is CASSFWDYNEQFF.

This clone has more than one count but fewer than ten. The chain joins TRBV5-5 to TRBJ1-2; D ambiguous. With 0 bases removed from V and 10 bases from J, the gap between germline ends came to 13 bases. CDR3 length: 13 residues. The V gene's germline CDR1 is SGHKS and CDR2 YYEKEE (reference sequence). The CDR3 DNA reads TGTGCCAGCAGCTTGGTAGAGGACGCCTCCTACACCTTC. Translated, it gives CASSLVEDASYTF.

This chain's CDR3 is CASGELRNTDTQYF. The CDR3 nucleotides are TGTGCCAGTGGTGAGTTGAGAAACACAGATACGCAGTATTTT. The gene calls are TRBV19 and TRBJ2-3; D unclear. Trimming pared 8 bases from V and 2 bases from J, leaving 14 bases between. Looked up from germline, CDR1 is LNHDA and CDR2 is SQIVND (reference sequence). The CDR3 totals 14 residues. Full variable domain (remainder filled in from reference TRBV19 and TRBJ2-3): DGGITQSPKYLFRKEGQNVTLSCEQNLNHDAMYWYRQDPGQGLRLIYYSQIVNDFQKGDIAEGYSVSREKKESFPLTVTSAQKNPTAFYLCASGELRNTDTQYFGPGTRLTVL.

The chain links TRBV19 to TRBJ1-4, with a tentative D call TRBD1 (5 bases). Deletions cut 5 bases from V and 7 bases from J, with 11 bases between. The CDR3 has 13 residues. Per germline, CDR1 LNHDA and CDR2 SQIVND (reference sequence). The chain's CDR3 is CASSLGRREKLFF. Here the CDR3 DNA reads TGTGCCAGTAGTTTGGGACGGCGTGAAAAACTGTTTTTT.

The rearrangement uses TRBV30 and TRBJ1-5, with 8 bases that match TRBD1. The CDR3 is 15 residues long. CDR1 is GTSNPN, CDR2 SVGIG, per germline (reference sequence). V trimming: 4 bases; J trimming: 4 bases; junction bases outside the gene matches: 9. The CDR3 sequence is CAWKDRGRPNQPQHF. CDR3 in DNA: TGTGCCTGGAAAGACAGGGGCCGCCCAAATCAGCCCCAGCATTTT.

This sequence joins TRBV19 and TRBJ2-5; D ambiguous. CDR1 LNHDA and CDR2 SQIVND come from the germline V gene (reference sequence). Trimming removed 7 bases from V and 5 bases from J, with 17 bases in between. This CDR3 is 14 amino acids long. In DNA, the CDR3 is TGTGCCAGTACCTCCCGGTCTTCCGGGGAGACCCAGTACTTC. As protein: CASTSRSSGETQYF.